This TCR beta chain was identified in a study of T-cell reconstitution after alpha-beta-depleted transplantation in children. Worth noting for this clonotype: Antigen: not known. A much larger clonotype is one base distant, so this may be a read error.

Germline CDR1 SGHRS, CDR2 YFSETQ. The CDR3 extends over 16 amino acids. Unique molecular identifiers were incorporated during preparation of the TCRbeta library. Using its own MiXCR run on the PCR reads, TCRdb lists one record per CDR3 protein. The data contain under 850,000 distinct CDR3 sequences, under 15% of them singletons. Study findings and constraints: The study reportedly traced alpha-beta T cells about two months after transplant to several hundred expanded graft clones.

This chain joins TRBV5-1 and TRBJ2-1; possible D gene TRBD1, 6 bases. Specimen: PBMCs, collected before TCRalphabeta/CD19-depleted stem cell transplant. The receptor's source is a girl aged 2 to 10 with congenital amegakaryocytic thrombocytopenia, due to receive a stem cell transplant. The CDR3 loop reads CAGSLTRQVPYNEQFF. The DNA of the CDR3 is TGCGCCGGCAGCTTGACGAGACAGGTACCCTACAATGAGCAGTTCTTC.